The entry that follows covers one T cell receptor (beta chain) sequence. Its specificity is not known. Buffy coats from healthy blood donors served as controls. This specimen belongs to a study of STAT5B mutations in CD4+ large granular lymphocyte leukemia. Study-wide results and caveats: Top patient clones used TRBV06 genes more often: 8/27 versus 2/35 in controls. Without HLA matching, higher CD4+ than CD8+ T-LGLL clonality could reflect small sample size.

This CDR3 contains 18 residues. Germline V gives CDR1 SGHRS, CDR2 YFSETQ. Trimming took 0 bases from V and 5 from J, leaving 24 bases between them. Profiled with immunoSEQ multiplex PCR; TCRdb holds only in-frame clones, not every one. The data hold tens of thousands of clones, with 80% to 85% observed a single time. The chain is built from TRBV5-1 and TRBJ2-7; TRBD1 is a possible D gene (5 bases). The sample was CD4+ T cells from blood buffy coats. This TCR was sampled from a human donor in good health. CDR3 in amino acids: CASSLVGQGRVGAHEQYF. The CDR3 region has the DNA TGCGCCAGCAGCTTGGTAGGCCAGGGTAGGGTTGGGGCCCACGAGCAGTACTTC.